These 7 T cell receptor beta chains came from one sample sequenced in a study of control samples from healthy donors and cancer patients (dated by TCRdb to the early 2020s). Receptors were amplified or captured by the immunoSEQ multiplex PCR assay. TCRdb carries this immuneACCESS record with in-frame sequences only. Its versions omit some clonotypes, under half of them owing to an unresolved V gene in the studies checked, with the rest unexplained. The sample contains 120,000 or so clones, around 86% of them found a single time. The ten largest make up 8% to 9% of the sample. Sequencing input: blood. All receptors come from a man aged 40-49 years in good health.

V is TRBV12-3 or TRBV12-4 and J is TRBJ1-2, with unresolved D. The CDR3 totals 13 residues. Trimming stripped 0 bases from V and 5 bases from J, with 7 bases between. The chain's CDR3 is CASSLAMGYGYTF. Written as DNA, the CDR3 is TGTGCCAGCAGTTTAGCGATGGGGTATGGCTACACCTTC.

The DNA for the CDR3 is TGTGCCAGCTCACCACCAGGCAGGGGCTATGGCTACACCTTC. Its protein is CASSPPGRGYGYTF. J is TRBJ1-2 and V is TRBV18, with a possible D match to TRBD1 (6 bases). This CDR3 comprises 14 residues. Looked up from germline, CDR1 is KGHSH and CDR2 is LQKENI. V dropped 0 bases and J dropped 4 bases, with 9 bases sitting between them.

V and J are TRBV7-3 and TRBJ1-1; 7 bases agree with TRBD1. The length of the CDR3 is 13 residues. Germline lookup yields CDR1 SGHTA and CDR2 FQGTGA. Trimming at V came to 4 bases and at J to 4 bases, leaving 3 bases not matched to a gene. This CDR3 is CASSSRQGTEAFF. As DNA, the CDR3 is TGTGCCAGCAGCTCAAGACAGGGCACTGAAGCTTTCTTT.

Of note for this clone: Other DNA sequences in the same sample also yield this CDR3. The CDR3 sequence: CASSSGQGNTEAFF. The CDR3 bases are TGCGCCAGCAGTTCGGGACAGGGGAACACTGAAGCTTTCTTT. This chain uses TRBV5-1 with TRBJ1-1; 9 positions match TRBD1. This CDR3 comprises 14 residues. Unmatched junction bases numbered 3, after V lost 5 bases and J lost 1 base. Germline CDR1 SGHRS, CDR2 YFSETQ.

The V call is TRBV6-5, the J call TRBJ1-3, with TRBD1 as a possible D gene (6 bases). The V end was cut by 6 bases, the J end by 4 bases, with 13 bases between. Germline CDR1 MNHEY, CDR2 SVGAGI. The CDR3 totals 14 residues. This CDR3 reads CASSKQGSGNTIYF. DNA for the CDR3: TGTGCCAGCAGCAAACAGGGATCCGGAAACACCATATATTTT.

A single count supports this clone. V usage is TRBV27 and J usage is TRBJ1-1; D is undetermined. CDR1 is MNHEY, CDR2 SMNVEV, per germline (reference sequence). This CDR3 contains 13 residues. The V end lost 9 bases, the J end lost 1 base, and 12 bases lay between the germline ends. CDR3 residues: CASQNAGNTEAFF. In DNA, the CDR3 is TGTGCCAGTCAGAATGCGGGGAACACTGAAGCTTTCTTT.

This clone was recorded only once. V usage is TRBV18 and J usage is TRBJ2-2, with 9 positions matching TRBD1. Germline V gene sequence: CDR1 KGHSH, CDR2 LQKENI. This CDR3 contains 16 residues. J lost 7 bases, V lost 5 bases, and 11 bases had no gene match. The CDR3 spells CASSATQGANIGELFF. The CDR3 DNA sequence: TGTGCCAGCTCAGCCACACAGGGGGCGAATATCGGGGAGCTGTTTTTT.